Each of the 5 T cell receptor beta chains below was sequenced from the same sample in a study of T cells after yellow fever vaccination. TCRdb re-called the 5' RACE reads through MiXCR, storing one row per CDR3 protein. This sample yields 400,000 to 650,000 distinct CDR3 sequences, of which around a fifth are seen a single time; approximately 16% belongs to the top ten. Sequencing used PBMCs, obtained roughly 20 days after the first yellow fever vaccination. Source of these receptors: a young man who received the YFV17D yellow fever vaccine.

The sample holds a few counts of this clonotype. This chain links TRBV7-9 with TRBJ1-6; D gene ambiguous. Germline CDR1 and CDR2: SEHNR and FQNEAQ (reference sequence). V shed 3 bases and J shed 8 bases, with 5 bases lying between them. The CDR3 spans 12 residues. The CDR3 protein is CASSFGDSPLHF. Here the CDR3 DNA reads TGTGCCAGCAGCTTCGGGGATTCACCCCTCCACTTT.

As concerns this clonotype: The junction does not match germline at one end; this may be a read error. The V and J genes are TRBV7-7 and TRBJ2-5; tentatively, D is TRBD2 (5 bases). The germline gives CDR1 SSHAT, CDR2 FNYEAQ (reference sequence). The CDR3 is made up of 16 amino acids. The DNA of the CDR3 is TGTGCTAGCAGCTTAGCGTTTCGACGGACGGGCGAGACCCAGTACTTC. It yields the protein CASSLAFRRTGETQYF.

The table lists this clonotype with a few counts. The rearrangement joins TRBV28 to TRBJ2-7; the match to TRBD1 covers 8 bases. The CDR3 runs to 13 residues. The V gene's germline CDR1 is MDHEN and CDR2 SYDVKM. V was pared by 8 bases and J by 6 bases, with 9 bases of the junction left unmatched. The CDR3 here is CASRLDRAPEQYV. As DNA, the CDR3 is TGTGCCAGCCGATTGGACAGGGCACCCGAGCAGTACGTC.

This clonotype was recorded many times. CDR3 amino acids: CASSLEGQHADTQYF. CDR3 sequence (DNA): TGCGCCAGCAGCTTGGAGGGACAACACGCAGATACGCAGTATTTT. J is TRBJ2-3 and V is TRBV5-1; D perhaps matches TRBD1 (6 bases). The length of the CDR3 is 15 residues. The ends were cut back, 0 bases at V and 4 bases at J, with 12 bases in the middle. From germline, CDR1 is SGHRS and CDR2 YFSETQ. Full variable domain (missing parts from reference TRBV5-1 and TRBJ2-3): KAGVTQTPRYLIKTRGQQVTLSCSPISGHRSVSWYQQTPGQGLQFLFEYFSETQRNKGNFPGRFSGRQFSNSRSEMNVSTLELGDSALYLCASSLEGQHADTQYFGPGTRLTVL.

This clonotype came up a few times. The chain links TRBV7-2 to TRBJ1-6; the match to TRBD1 covers 9 bases. Germline loops: CDR1 SGHTA, CDR2 FQGNSA. CDR3 length equals 15 residues. J was trimmed by 7 bases and V by 5 bases; bases with no gene match: 6. CDR3 residues: CASSLMTGGNSPLHF. The CDR3 DNA sequence: TGTGCCAGCAGCCTAATGACAGGGGGGAATTCACCCCTCCACTTT.